These 15 T cell receptor beta chains share one sample of origin, sequenced in a study of human T cells and chemical hapten exposure. The sample's time point: patch test 1, 2 weeks after DPC sensitization. Documented treatment: therapeutic diphenylcyclopropenone sensitization with weekly scalp DPC. TCRdb re-derived calls from the RACE reads in MiXCR, one entry per CDR3 protein. The sample consists of 380,000 or so distinct CDR3 sequences, more than 4.5% of them appearing once. The input for sequencing was whole blood, taken in connection with sensitization to the hapten diphenylcyclopropenone (DPC). The receptor set was obtained from a woman between 50 and 59 years old with alopecia areata. Some clones in this sample may be carry-over from other donors' samples.

This clonotype was observed at least ten times. Here the CDR3 DNA reads TGTGCCAGCAGCACTGGGACAGATCTATACGAGCAGTACTTC. It codes for CASSTGTDLYEQYF. The chain combines TRBV13 with TRBJ2-7; 7 positions agree with TRBD1. V trimming: 5 bases; J trimming: 4 bases; junction bases outside the gene matches: 8. Germline V gene sequence: CDR1 PRHDT, CDR2 FYEKMQ (reference sequence). CDR3 length: 14 residues. The full variable domain, with the rest looked up from reference TRBV13 and TRBJ2-7, is AAGVIQSPRHLIKEKRETATLKCYPIPRHDTVYWYQQGPGQDPQFLISFYEKMQSDKGSIPDRFSAQQFSDYHSELNMSSLELGDSALYFCASSTGTDLYEQYFGPGTRLTVT.

This clonotype was seen repeatedly, ten times or more. The rearrangement joins TRBV11-2 to TRBJ2-5; 12 bases agree with TRBD2. The germline CDR1 and CDR2 sequences are SGHAT and FQNNGV. The CDR3 runs to 15 residues. V lost 1 base to trimming and J lost 5 bases; unmatched junction nucleotides: 2. The CDR3 loop reads CASSLGLAGAETQYF. For the CDR3, the DNA is TGTGCCAGCAGCTTAGGACTAGCGGGAGCCGAGACCCAGTACTTC.

This chain links TRBV28 with TRBJ1-5, with 8 bases fitting TRBD1. This CDR3 has 17 residues. Trimming at V came to 5 bases and at J to 0 bases, leaving 9 bases not matched to a gene. Germline lookup yields CDR1 MDHEN and CDR2 SYDVKM. CDR3: CASSATGAPISNQPQHF. For the CDR3, the DNA is TGTGCCAGCAGTGCGACAGGGGCCCCCATTAGCAATCAGCCCCAGCATTTT.

This clonotype was counted at least ten times. This chain's CDR3 is CASRRGSSYEQYF. The DNA of the CDR3 is TGTGCCAGCAGACGGGGGAGCTCCTACGAGCAGTACTTC. This chain links TRBV5-4 with TRBJ2-7, with a weak D call TRBD2 (6 bases). The CDR3 sequence is 13 residues long. V was cut by 5 bases and J by 0 bases, with 9 bases left in between. Germline CDR1 reads SGHNT; CDR2 reads YYREEE (reference sequence).

This clonotype showed up many times. CDR3 nucleotide sequence: TGCGCCAGCAGCACAAGGGACGGGCTGAACACTGAAGCTTTCTTT. Translated, it gives CASSTRDGLNTEAFF. The chain carries TRBV5-1 and TRBJ1-1; D perhaps matches TRBD1 (5 bases). The germline V and J ends were trimmed by 4 bases and 0 bases, with 13 bases remaining between them. Germline V lookup: CDR1 SGHRS, CDR2 YFSETQ. This CDR3 contains 15 residues.

In this sample, this clonotype turned up many times. The rearrangement uses TRBV5-1 and TRBJ1-5; D might be TRBD1 (6 bases). V lost 1 base and J lost 3, with 11 bases in between. Germline-derived CDR1 and CDR2 are SGHRS and YFSETQ. This CDR3 has 15 amino acids. The CDR3 sequence is CASSLSGGFNQPQHF. In nucleotides, the CDR3 is TGCGCCAGCAGCTTGTCGGGGGGCTTCAATCAGCCCCAGCATTTT.

The sample holds a few counts of this clonotype. The rearrangement joins TRBV5-1 to TRBJ2-1; 8 bases are shared with TRBD2. CDR1 and CDR2 (germline): SGHRS, YFSETQ. With 4 bases clipped from V and 7 bases from J, the junction kept 10 bases outside the gene matches. CDR3 length: 15 amino acids. This chain's CDR3 is CASSPGTSLNNEQFF. In nucleotides, the CDR3 is TGCGCCAGCAGCCCCGGGACTAGTCTTAATAATGAGCAGTTCTTC.

This clonotype was seen ten or more times. The V and J genes are TRBV3-1 and TRBJ2-3; the D is unclear. The V gene lost 0 bases and the J gene lost 7 bases, with 20 bases spanning the gap. CDR3 length equals 17 residues. CDR1 and CDR2 from the germline V gene are LGHDT and YNNKEL (reference sequence). The CDR3 protein is CASSQDIPGQNENTQYF. In DNA form, the CDR3 reads TGTGCCAGCAGCCAAGATATCCCGGGCCAGAACGAGAATACGCAGTATTTT.

In this sample, this clonotype turned up many times. The chain recombines TRBV7-2 with TRBJ2-3; a weak D match, TRBD1 (6 bases). The germline V gene encodes CDR1 SGHTA and CDR2 FQGNSA. The CDR3 contains 14 residues. Trimming pared 6 bases from V and 0 bases from J, leaving 10 bases between. The CDR3 loop reads CASRLRGSTDTQYF. In DNA, the CDR3 is TGTGCCAGCAGGCTCAGGGGAAGCACAGATACGCAGTATTTT. The full variable domain, completed using reference TRBV7-2 and TRBJ2-3, is GAGVSQSPSNKVTEKGKDVELRCDPISGHTALYWYRQSLGQGLEFLIYFQGNSAPDKSGLPSDRFSAERTGGSVSTLTIQRTQQEDSAVYLCASRLRGSTDTQYFGPGTRLTVL.

This clonotype has ten or more counts. This chain joins TRBV6-5 and TRBJ2-7; the match to TRBD2 covers 7 bases. This CDR3 contains 16 residues. Germline V gene lookup returns CDR1 MNHEY and CDR2 SVGAGI. Losses at the gene ends were 0 bases for V and 1 base for J; bases not matched to a gene: 6. Here the CDR3 reads CASSYSPGGTSYEQYF. CDR3 nucleotides: TGTGCCAGCAGTTACTCGCCGGGGGGAACGTCCTACGAGCAGTACTTC.

This clonotype was seen repeatedly, ten times or more. V gene TRBV3-1 combines with J gene TRBJ2-5; 8 bases align to TRBD2. V was clipped by 6 bases and J by 4 bases; unmatched bases: 13. There are 16 residues in the CDR3. Germline V gene data show CDR1 as LGHDT and CDR2 as YNNKEL (reference sequence). The CDR3 loop is CASSESTSGRGETQYF. For the CDR3, the DNA is TGTGCCAGCAGTGAGAGCACTAGCGGTCGGGGAGAGACCCAGTACTTC.

The chain carries TRBV7-9 and TRBJ2-1; 7 bases match TRBD2. The J segment lost 1 base and the V segment lost 0 bases, leaving 0 bases of the junction unmatched. The germline gives CDR1 SEHNR, CDR2 FQNEAQ (reference sequence). The CDR3 covers 15 residues. CDR3: CASSLALASYNEQFF. CDR3 nucleotides: TGTGCCAGCAGCTTAGCACTAGCGTCCTACAATGAGCAGTTCTTC.

This clonotype was detected many times. The rearrangement links TRBV20-1 to TRBJ2-7; 8 positions match TRBD2. Germline lookup yields CDR1 DFQATT and CDR2 SNEGSKA (reference sequence). This CDR3 comprises 14 residues. V lost 5 bases and J lost 3; bases outside the gene matches: 9. CDR3 in amino acids: CSAPPRGRIYEQYF. In nucleotides, the CDR3 is TGCAGTGCTCCCCCCCGCGGGAGGATCTACGAGCAGTACTTC.

This clonotype was counted many times. The CDR3 nucleotides are TGTGCCAGCACCCTAGGCCGGGGCAACTTCAACTACAATGAGCAGTTCTTC. The encoded protein is CASTLGRGNFNYNEQFF. The chain has TRBV12-3 or TRBV12-4 and TRBJ2-1; D possibly matches TRBD1 or TRBD2 (5 bases each). V lost 7 bases, J lost 3 bases, and 22 bases lay in between. CDR3 length: 17 residues.

This clonotype was observed a few times. This rearrangement joins TRBV6-5 to TRBJ1-1, with D possibly matching TRBD1 (5 bases). In germline, CDR1 is MNHEY, CDR2 SVGAGI. This CDR3 region has 15 residues. V gave up 0 bases and J gave up 2 bases, with 10 bases separating them. The DNA of the CDR3 is TGTGCCAGCAGTTACTCGACAGAACCCAACACTGAAGCTTTCTTT. It codes for CASSYSTEPNTEAFF.